This T cell receptor (beta chain) was sequenced during a study of regulatory T cells in long-lasting Graves disease. Time point defined: persistent/refractory GD, antithyroid drugs over 5 years with positive TRAb. After RNA was extracted from PBMCs, the TCR library was made from it. Graves' disease diagnosis was established per American Thyroid Association guidelines. The CDR3 length is 15 residues. Deletions cut 1 base from V and 3 bases from J, with 11 bases between. Germline lookup yields CDR1 SGDLS and CDR2 YYNGEE. In the case of this clonotype: The antigen is not known.

Whole-study results and caveats: Persistent disease favored TRBV28, TRBJ1-2 and TRBJ2-5.

The TCR beta library used iRepertoire HTBI primers with Arm-PCR amplification of CDR3. TCRdb processed the multiplex PCR reads anew with MiXCR; each CDR3 protein has one entry. The sample holds some 440,000 distinct CDR3 sequences, under 25% seen once. The TCR originated in a female donor with Graves disease. Sequences were derived from peripheral blood mononuclear cells (PBMCs), sampled when the disease was refractory, from a patient treated with antithyroid drugs. V is TRBV9 and J is TRBJ1-5; D might be TRBD1 (6 bases). CDR3 in amino acids: CASSVNGQHNQPQHF. The CDR3 nucleotides are TGTGCCAGCAGCGTAAATGGACAGCACAATCAGCCCCAGCATTTT.